This T cell receptor beta chain was found in a study of cytomegalovirus exposure and HLA in healthy donors. Overall study results and limits: Many donors shared some public TCRs, even though most TCR sequences were rare. Later, TCR association rates were found to vary by HLA locus, highest for DRB1 and lowest for HLA-C.

Details on this clone: Its specificity is not known.

The junction had 19 bases not matched to a gene; V was cut back by 7 bases and J by 9 bases. The V gene's germline CDR1 is LNHDA and CDR2 SQIVND (reference sequence). This CDR3 is 16 amino acids long. PCR was performed using 60 Vbeta and 13 Jbeta primers. The data were produced by immunoSEQ multiplex PCR, yet TCRdb's version contains in-frame clones alone and is incomplete. The sample holds over 85,000 clones, over 75% seen once. The rearrangement links TRBV19 to TRBJ1-2; 8 bases are shared with TRBD1. This TCR came from a man aged 35 to 55 in good health and CMV-seronegative. Source material: PBMCs. CDR3 nucleotide sequence: TGTGCCAGTACCGTCCCGGAGGGGGGCAGGGGGCATCGCTACACCTTC. It is translated as CASTVPEGGRGHRYTF.